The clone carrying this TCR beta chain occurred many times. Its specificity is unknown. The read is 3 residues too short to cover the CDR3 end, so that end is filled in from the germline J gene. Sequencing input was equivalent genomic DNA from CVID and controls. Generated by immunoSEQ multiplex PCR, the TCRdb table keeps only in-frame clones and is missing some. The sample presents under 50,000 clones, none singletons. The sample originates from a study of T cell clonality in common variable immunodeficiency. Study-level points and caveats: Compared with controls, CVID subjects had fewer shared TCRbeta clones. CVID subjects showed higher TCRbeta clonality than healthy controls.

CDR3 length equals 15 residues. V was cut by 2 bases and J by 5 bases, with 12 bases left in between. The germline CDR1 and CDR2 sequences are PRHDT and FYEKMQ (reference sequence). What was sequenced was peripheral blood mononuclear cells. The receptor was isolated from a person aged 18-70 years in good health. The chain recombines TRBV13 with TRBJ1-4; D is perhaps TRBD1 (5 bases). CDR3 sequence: CASSLWQGKNEKLFF. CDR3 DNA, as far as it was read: TGTGCCAGCAGCTTATGGCAGGGAAAAAATGAAAAA.